This T cell receptor (beta chain) stems from a study of cytomegalovirus exposure and HLA in healthy donors. About the research overall: Previous work identified roughly 120 million unique TCR beta sequences from about 200 million T cells.

PCR primers comprised 60 Vbeta and 13 Jbeta primers. The protocol was immunoSEQ multiplex PCR, while the TCRdb copy is restricted to in-frame clones and leaves out a portion. The sample contains 150,000 to 200,000 clones, roughly 79% of which appear only once. This sequence originates from a young woman in good health and CMV-seropositive. The sequenced material came from PBMCs.

For the CDR3, the DNA is TGTGCCAGCAGCTTGGGGGCCCGGGAGACCCAGTACTTC. Translating gives CASSLGARETQYF. This rearrangement joins TRBV13 to TRBJ2-5; D is possibly TRBD1 (6 bases). This CDR3 contains 13 residues. CDR1 PRHDT and CDR2 FYEKMQ come from the germline V gene (reference sequence). Trimming took 3 bases from V and 5 from J, leaving 10 bases between them.